A single sample is the source of the 20 T cell receptor beta chains below, sequenced in a study of shared clonotypes between healthy human individuals. Sequencing used immunoSEQ multiplex PCR; TCRdb keeps in-frame clones, though not all of them. Of about 2.5 million clones listed, about nine tenths are singletons. The sequenced sample consisted of naive CD4+ T cells from PBMCs. Subset reported: CD45RA+ positively selected. The receptors were gathered from a man aged 18-30 years in good health. Some clones in this sample may be carry-over from other donors' samples.

V and J are TRBV4-1 and TRBJ2-3, with D unresolved. The CDR3 sequence is 14 residues long. Trimming took 0 bases from V and 3 from J, leaving 7 bases between them. Germline V lookup: CDR1 MGHRA, CDR2 YSYEKL. The CDR3 here is CASSQESLTDTQYF. CDR3 sequence (DNA): TGCGCCAGCAGCCAAGAATCGCTGACAGATACGCAGTATTTT.

The DNA for the CDR3 is TGTGCCTGGAGGCCAGGGGGGGCGCGGGGAAACACTGAAGCTTTCTTT. Its protein is CAWRPGGARGNTEAFF. The rearrangement uses TRBV30 and TRBJ1-1, with 7 bases lining up with TRBD1. The CDR3 length is 16 residues. In germline, CDR1 is GTSNPN, CDR2 SVGIG (reference sequence). Germline trimming cut 3 bases from V and 2 bases from J; bases unmatched to any gene: 12.

This chain links TRBV18 with TRBJ2-1, with 10 bases fitting TRBD2. The V segment lost 1 base and the J segment 5 bases; nucleotides outside the gene matches: 8. Germline CDR1 is KGHSH and CDR2 is LQKENI. CDR3 size: 17 residues. This CDR3 reads CASSPRPLAGDHNEQFF. The CDR3 coding sequence is TGTGCCAGCTCACCACGCCCTCTAGCGGGAGACCACAATGAGCAGTTCTTC. Full variable domain (rest looked up from reference TRBV18 and TRBJ2-1): NAGVMQNPRHLVRRRGQEARLRCSPMKGHSHVYWYRQLPEEGLKFMVYLQKENIIDESGMPKERFSAEFPKEGPSILRIQQVVRGDSAAYFCASSPRPLAGDHNEQFFGPGTRLTVL.

V gene TRBV6-5 combines with J gene TRBJ1-2; perhaps TRBD1 as D (5 bases). Germline lookup yields CDR1 MNHEY and CDR2 SVGAGI. CDR3 length equals 15 residues. V was shortened by 6 bases and J by 4 bases, with 18 bases between the two germline ends. The CDR3 region is CASSPRREQVYGYTF. In DNA form, the CDR3 reads TGTGCCAGCAGCCCACGGCGGGAACAGGTCTATGGCTACACCTTC.

The chain combines TRBV7-6 with TRBJ2-7; TRBD2 matches at 11 bases. There are 16 residues in the CDR3. With 5 bases clipped from V and 4 bases from J, the junction kept 10 bases outside the gene matches. Germline V gene sequence: CDR1 SGHVS, CDR2 FNYEAQ. This CDR3 reads CASSTLLGTSGYEQYF. The CDR3 nucleotides are TGTGCCAGCAGCACCCTCCTCGGGACTAGCGGATACGAGCAGTACTTC.

The chain has TRBV4-2 and TRBJ2-2; D possibly corresponds to TRBD1 (6 bases). CDR3 size: 17 residues. In germline, CDR1 is LGHNA, CDR2 YNFKEQ. Trimming shortened V by 2 bases and J by 1 base, and 14 bases separated the two germline ends. CDR3 protein: CASSQRQGRGNTGELFF. CDR3 DNA: TGTGCCAGCAGCCAACGGCAGGGCAGGGGGAACACCGGGGAGCTGTTTTTT.

This chain connects TRBV4-2 to TRBJ2-2; D is ambiguous. The CDR3 is 16 amino acids. V gave up 0 bases and J gave up 5 bases, with 13 bases separating them. Looked up from germline, CDR1 is LGHNA and CDR2 is YNFKEQ. The CDR3 loop is CASSQDFGGRTGELFF. CDR3 in DNA: TGTGCCAGCAGCCAAGACTTCGGTGGTAGGACCGGGGAGCTGTTTTTT.

V is TRBV15 and J is TRBJ2-1; possible D gene TRBD1, 5 bases. The CDR3 extends over 18 amino acids. CDR1 and CDR2 (germline): LNHNV, YYDKDF (reference sequence). V lost 0 bases and J lost 8, with 23 bases in between. The CDR3 bases are TGTGCCACCAGCAGAGATCGGCCTCTGGCAGGGATTGACGATGAGCAGTTCTTC. Translated, it gives CATSRDRPLAGIDDEQFF.

The CDR3 reads CASSYTGEVTQPQHF. The CDR3 DNA reads TGCGCCAGCAGCTACACAGGGGAAGTGACTCAGCCCCAGCATTTT. The gene calls are TRBV5-1 and TRBJ1-5; TRBD1 agrees at 7 bases. Germline CDR1 SGHRS, CDR2 YFSETQ. With V trimmed by 3 bases and J by 6 bases, 9 bases remained unmatched. The CDR3 runs 15 residues.

This chain links TRBV5-5 with TRBJ2-2, with D possibly matching TRBD2 (6 bases). Germline V gives CDR1 SGHKS, CDR2 YYEKEE (reference sequence). Trimming removed 0 bases from V and 2 bases from J, with 11 bases in between. The CDR3 totals 16 residues. CDR3 coding DNA: TGTGCCAGCAGCTTGGTTGGAGGGACCAACACCGGGGAGCTGTTTTTT. This codes for CASSLVGGTNTGELFF. Filled out from reference TRBV5-5 and TRBJ2-2, the complete variable domain reads DAGVTQSPTHLIKTRGQQVTLRCSPISGHKSVSWYQQVLGQGPQFIFQYYEKEERGRGNFPDRFSARQFPNYSSELNVNALLLGDSALYLCASSLVGGTNTGELFFGEGSRLTVL.

The genes are TRBV5-5 and TRBJ2-1; D is possibly TRBD2 (7 bases). Germline lookup yields CDR1 SGHKS and CDR2 YYEKEE (reference sequence). Trimming took 1 base from V and 0 from J, leaving 14 bases between them. CDR3 size: 17 residues. The CDR3 nucleotides read TGTGCCAGCAGCTTGCTTGGGGGGGCAAGCTCCTACAATGAGCAGTTCTTC. It is translated as CASSLLGGASSYNEQFF.

This clone showed up just once. The rearrangement joins TRBV9 to TRBJ1-4, with TRBD1 identical over 9 bases. The CDR3 runs 15 residues. Germline CDR1 SGDLS, CDR2 YYNGEE. With V trimmed by 3 bases and J by 8 bases, 8 bases remained unmatched. The CDR3 nucleotides are TGTGCCAGCAGCGCCGCGACAGGGGGGAAGGAAAAACTGTTTTTT. This codes for CASSAATGGKEKLFF. The full variable domain, rest sourced from reference TRBV9 and TRBJ1-4, is DSGVTQTPKHLITATGQRVTLRCSPRSGDLSVYWYQQSLDQGLQFLIQYYNGEERAKGNILERFSAQQFPDLHSELNLSSLELGDSALYFCASSAATGGKEKLFFGSGTQLSVL.

This clone has only one observation. This sequence joins TRBV6-6 and TRBJ1-1; D not certain. CDR3 length: 12 amino acids. CDR1 and CDR2 (germline): MNHNY, SVGAGI (reference sequence). V shed 8 bases and J shed 6 bases, with 13 bases lying between them. CDR3 residues: CASSDVTPEAFF. In DNA form, the CDR3 reads TGTGCCAGCTCCGATGTGACCCCTGAAGCTTTCTTT.

V gene TRBV5-4 combines with J gene TRBJ2-7, with 7 bases matching TRBD2. The CDR3 totals 15 residues. Germline trimming cut 0 bases from V and 4 bases from J; bases unmatched to any gene: 7. The germline CDR1 and CDR2 sequences are SGHNT and YYREEE (reference sequence). In DNA form, the CDR3 reads TGTGCCAGCAGCTTGGCCTCGGCGGGAGTATACGAGCAGTACTTC. Its protein product is CASSLASAGVYEQYF.

The rearrangement links TRBV6-1 to TRBJ2-5, with 9 bases fitting TRBD2. The germline V gene has CDR1 MNHNS and CDR2 SASEGT. This CDR3 is built from 14 residues. J lost 3 bases, V lost 9 bases, and 8 bases had no gene match. The CDR3, as DNA: TGTGCCAGTTTATGGACTAGCGTAAAAGAGACCCAGTACTTC. This codes for CASLWTSVKETQYF.

The J gene is TRBJ2-1, the V gene TRBV6-1, with no clear D. The CDR3 sequence is 15 residues long. Germline CDR1 and CDR2: MNHNS and SASEGT. Trimming stripped 0 bases from V and 6 bases from J, with 12 bases between. For the CDR3, the DNA is TGTGCCAGCAGTGAAGCGCGCGCAGGCCTCAATGAGCAGTTCTTC. This translates into CASSEARAGLNEQFF.

This chain links TRBV7-9 with TRBJ2-1; 9 bases are shared with TRBD2. The germline CDR1 and CDR2 sequences are SEHNR and FQNEAQ (reference sequence). The CDR3 contains 17 residues. The ends lost 3 bases at V and 5 bases at J; junction bases unmatched: 11. CDR3 residues: CASSFPDLAGSNNEQFF. CDR3 in DNA: TGTGCCAGCAGCTTCCCCGATCTAGCGGGGTCTAACAATGAGCAGTTCTTC.

The sample holds one count of this clone. The genes are TRBV28 and TRBJ2-2; D is unclear. V was trimmed by 7 bases and J by 2 bases, leaving 17 bases between them. Germline V gene sequence: CDR1 MDHEN, CDR2 SYDVKM. The CDR3 totals 16 residues. In nucleotides, the CDR3 is TGTGCCAGCAACGCGCACGGGCAGCGAAACACCGGGGAGCTGTTTTTT. This codes for CASNAHGQRNTGELFF. Filled out from reference TRBV28 and TRBJ2-2, the complete variable domain reads DVKVTQSSRYLVKRTGEKVFLECVQDMDHENMFWYRQDPGLGLRLIYFSYDVKMKEKGDIPEGYSVSREKKERFSLILESASTNQTSMYLCASNAHGQRNTGELFFGEGSRLTVL.

This clone was recorded once. The chain recombines TRBV7-6 with TRBJ2-5; TRBD1 or TRBD2 may be the D gene (5 bases each). The CDR3 is 16 amino acids. Per germline, CDR1 SGHVS and CDR2 FNYEAQ. Trimming removed 1 base at V and 5 bases at J, with 17 bases between. CDR3 residues: CASSLGVGGRRETQYF. CDR3 bases: TGTGCCAGCAGCTTAGGGGTTGGGGGAAGACGGGAGACCCAGTACTTC.

J is TRBJ2-1 and V is TRBV7-3; 7 nucleotides align to TRBD2. Germline V lookup: CDR1 SGHTA, CDR2 FQGTGA. The CDR3 is made up of 15 amino acids. After removal of 0 bases from V and 2 bases from J, the junction contained 1 base not matched to a gene. The CDR3 region is CASSLTRETYNEQFF. CDR3 sequence (DNA): TGTGCCAGCAGCTTAACGCGGGAGACCTACAATGAGCAGTTCTTC.